The 22 T cell receptor beta chains in this list originate from one sample, sequenced in a study of cytomegalovirus exposure and HLA in healthy donors. Amplification used 60 Vbeta primers and 13 Jbeta primers. Clones were read by immunoSEQ multiplex PCR, and TCRdb kept only the in-frame ones, dropping some. The table records over 200,000 clones, approximately 82% of them present only once. The sequenced sample consisted of PBMCs. The receptors originated from a middle-aged woman in good health and CMV-seronegative.

This clone was seen only a few times. Within the sample, other DNA sequences also encode this same CDR3. J is TRBJ1-1 and V is TRBV7-8; tentatively, D is TRBD1 (6 bases). The germline V gene has CDR1 SGHVS and CDR2 FQNEAQ. The CDR3 spans 13 residues. The ends were cut back, 3 bases at V and 1 base at J, with 6 bases in the middle. CDR3 sequence (DNA): TGTGCCAGCAGCTTGGGGGCGAACACTGAAGCTTTCTTT. Translation: CASSLGANTEAFF. The full variable domain, its missing parts supplied by reference TRBV7-8 and TRBJ1-1, is GAGVSQSPRYKVAKRGQDVALRCDPISGHVSLFWYQQALGQGPEFLTYFQNEAQLDKSGLPSDRFFAERPEGSVSTLKIQRTQQEDSAVYLCASSLGANTEAFFGQGTRLTVV.

The chain joins TRBV18 to TRBJ2-1, with 7 nucleotides matching TRBD1. Looked up from germline, CDR1 is KGHSH and CDR2 is LQKENI. V lost 2 bases and J lost 8; bases outside the gene matches: 3. The CDR3 is 13 residues long. The CDR3 DNA reads TGTGCCAGCTCACCAAGCAGGGGGTATGAGCAGTTCTTC. Protein product: CASSPSRGYEQFF. The full variable domain, with the rest looked up from reference TRBV18 and TRBJ2-1, is NAGVMQNPRHLVRRRGQEARLRCSPMKGHSHVYWYRQLPEEGLKFMVYLQKENIIDESGMPKERFSAEFPKEGPSILRIQQVVRGDSAAYFCASSPSRGYEQFFGPGTRLTVL.

The CDR3 DNA follows: TGTGCCAGCAGCTTTCAAGGGGGATCCGGGGATACGCAGTATTTT. Protein product: CASSFQGGSGDTQYF. The chain employs TRBV7-3 and TRBJ2-3, with D possibly being TRBD1 (6 bases). This CDR3 spans 15 amino acids. Trimming stripped 3 bases from V and 6 bases from J, with 16 bases between. Germline V gene data show CDR1 as SGHTA and CDR2 as FQGTGA.

The V call is TRBV11-2, the J call TRBJ2-3; D is undetermined. Germline CDR1 reads SGHAT; CDR2 reads FQNNGV. V lost 5 bases and J 4 bases, leaving 10 bases between the germline ends. The CDR3 contains 13 residues. This chain's CDR3 is CASSPIAADTQYF. CDR3 DNA sequence: TGTGCCAGCAGCCCTATAGCCGCAGATACGCAGTATTTT.

Here the CDR3 reads CASSINREPYEQYF. CDR3 nucleotides: TGTGCCAGCAGCATCAACAGGGAGCCCTACGAGCAGTACTTC. V gene TRBV7-2 combines with J gene TRBJ2-5; D perhaps matches TRBD1 (6 bases). Matching the DNA end better, TRBJ2-7 makes the J call doubtful. The CDR3 sequence is 14 residues long. Germline V gene sequence: CDR1 SGHTA, CDR2 FQGNSA.

The rearrangement links TRBV7-3 to TRBJ2-3; TRBD1 agrees at 10 bases. The CDR3 runs to 14 residues. The V segment lost 4 bases and the J segment 5 bases; nucleotides outside the gene matches: 3. CDR1 SGHTA and CDR2 FQGTGA come from the germline V gene. The CDR3, as DNA: TGTGCCAGCAGCTCGGGACAGGGGATAGATACGCAGTATTTT. This codes for CASSSGQGIDTQYF.

This sequence joins TRBV6-1 and TRBJ2-1; 8 bases line up with TRBD1. Germline CDR1 MNHNS, CDR2 SASEGT. The length of the CDR3 is 16 residues. V trimming: 3 bases; J trimming: 9 bases; junction bases outside the gene matches: 13. CDR3 nucleotide sequence: TGTGCCAGCAGTGAGTCAGGGGGCCTCATTGTTGGTGAGCAGTTCTTC. Amino acid sequence: CASSESGGLIVGEQFF.

V usage is TRBV7-2 and J usage is TRBJ1-2; possibly TRBD1 for D (5 bases). V lost 4 bases, J lost 5 bases, and 17 bases lay in between. Germline values: CDR1 SGHTA, CDR2 FQGNSA. The CDR3 extends over 15 amino acids. CDR3 sequence reads: CASSSARVLEYGYTF. As DNA, the CDR3 is TGTGCCAGCAGCTCCGCCAGGGTTCTGGAGTATGGCTACACCTTC.

The V call is TRBV4-1, the J call TRBJ2-7; 7 bases are shared with TRBD2. CDR3 length equals 16 residues. The V segment lost 2 bases and the J segment 3 bases; nucleotides outside the gene matches: 10. The germline CDR1 and CDR2 sequences are MGHRA and YSYEKL. CDR3 residues: CASSQSFPGGGYEQYF. CDR3 sequence (DNA): TGCGCCAGCAGCCAATCCTTTCCGGGGGGTGGCTACGAGCAGTACTTC.

The chain joins TRBV28 to TRBJ2-1, with 7 bases that match TRBD2. CDR3 length: 13 residues. J was trimmed by 8 bases and V by 6 bases; bases with no gene match: 7. In germline, CDR1 is MDHEN, CDR2 SYDVKM. Here the CDR3 reads CASSGEGADEQFF. Here the CDR3 DNA reads TGTGCCAGCAGCGGGGAGGGTGCCGATGAGCAGTTCTTC.

This chain uses TRBV19 with TRBJ1-5; 10 positions match TRBD1. Unmatched junction bases numbered 11, after V lost 3 bases and J lost 6 bases. CDR3 length equals 17 residues. Germline V lookup: CDR1 LNHDA, CDR2 SQIVND (reference sequence). CDR3 loop: CASSIIAGQGFTQPQHF. CDR3 DNA: TGTGCCAGTAGTATTATAGCGGGACAGGGGTTTACTCAGCCCCAGCATTTT. Looking up the rest from reference TRBV19 and TRBJ1-5 gives the full variable domain: DGGITQSPKYLFRKEGQNVTLSCEQNLNHDAMYWYRQDPGQGLRLIYYSQIVNDFQKGDIAEGYSVSREKKESFPLTVTSAQKNPTAFYLCASSIIAGQGFTQPQHFGDGTRLSIL.

This clone appeared a single time. This chain links TRBV2 with TRBJ2-5; unclear D gene. The CDR3 runs to 12 residues. V was shortened by 9 bases and J by 2 bases, with 10 bases between the two germline ends. CDR1 is SNHLY and CDR2 is FYNNEI in the germline V gene. Here the CDR3 reads CASKADQETQYF. DNA for the CDR3: TGTGCCAGTAAGGCGGATCAAGAGACCCAGTACTTC.

The chain joins TRBV10-1 to TRBJ2-1; D ambiguous. The CDR3 runs 14 residues. The germline V and J ends were trimmed by 5 bases and 6 bases, with 14 bases remaining between them. The germline V gene encodes CDR1 WNHNN and CDR2 SYGVQD (reference sequence). CDR3 bases: TGCGCCAGCAGTTCCTCGACTGGAGCCAATGAGCAGTTCTTC. Amino acid sequence: CASSSSTGANEQFF.

The CDR3 nucleotides read TGTGCCAGCAGTTTAGTAGGGGTAGCAGATACGCAGTATTTT. This encodes CASSLVGVADTQYF. The genes are TRBV27 and TRBJ2-3; a weak D match, TRBD1 (5 bases). This CDR3 region has 14 residues. Trimming removed 2 bases at V and 4 bases at J, with 10 bases between. Germline V gene data show CDR1 as MNHEY and CDR2 as SMNVEV (reference sequence).

This clone came up once. The gene calls are TRBV7-2 and TRBJ1-3; no definite D call. CDR1 and CDR2 from the germline V gene are SGHTA and FQGNSA. The V end lost 1 base, the J end lost 0 bases, and 10 bases lay between the germline ends. The CDR3 runs 16 residues. The DNA of the CDR3 is TGTGCCAGCAGCTTAGACTCATCGAGCTCTGGAAACACCATATATTTT. It yields the protein CASSLDSSSSGNTIYF.

The gene calls are TRBV28 and TRBJ2-3; TRBD2 aligns across 10 bases. The CDR3 is 16 residues long. Germline CDR1 is MDHEN and CDR2 is SYDVKM. The ends lost 6 bases at V and 4 bases at J; junction bases unmatched: 10. The CDR3 loop is CASRLPSGGLPDTQYF. The CDR3 DNA is TGTGCCAGCAGACTACCTAGCGGGGGCCTTCCAGATACGCAGTATTTT.

The CDR3 nucleotides read TGTGCCATCAGTGAGTCGGGACAGGGCTATGGCTACACCTTC. Encoded protein: CAISESGQGYGYTF. This rearrangement joins TRBV10-3 to TRBJ1-2; 9 bases are a match to TRBD1. Trimming removed 0 bases from V and 4 bases from J; junction bases left unmatched: 0. The germline CDR1 and CDR2 sequences are ENHRY and SYGVKD. The CDR3 runs to 14 residues.

This chain connects TRBV5-4 to TRBJ2-5, with 11 bases fitting TRBD1. J was trimmed by 5 bases and V by 5 bases; bases with no gene match: 2. CDR1 and CDR2 from the germline V gene are SGHNT and YYREEE (reference sequence). The CDR3 runs 13 residues. The CDR3 protein is CASRGDRGETQYF. CDR3 nucleotide sequence: TGTGCCAGCAGGGGGGACAGGGGGGAGACCCAGTACTTC.

This clone was recorded a few times. This chain uses TRBV4-1 with TRBJ1-3; D is possibly TRBD1 (6 bases). V was shortened by 4 bases and J by 2 bases, with 15 bases between the two germline ends. The CDR3 sequence is 16 residues long. CDR1 is MGHRA, CDR2 YSYEKL, per germline. CDR3 sequence (DNA): TGCGCCAGCAGCCCCTCACCTGACAGGACTGGAAACACCATATATTTT. This encodes CASSPSPDRTGNTIYF.

The chain joins TRBV5-1 to TRBJ2-7; TRBD1 aligns across 9 bases. CDR3 length equals 15 residues. CDR1 is SGHRS and CDR2 is YFSETQ in the germline V gene. J gave up 3 bases and V 0 bases, and 4 bases lay outside the gene matches. The CDR3 reads CASSLGGTGSYEQYF. The CDR3 DNA is TGCGCCAGCAGCTTGGGAGGGACAGGGAGCTACGAGCAGTACTTC.

The chain links TRBV6-5 to TRBJ1-5, with D perhaps matching TRBD1 (6 bases). CDR1 and CDR2 (germline): MNHEY, SVGAGI. This CDR3 has 14 residues. V was pared by 6 bases and J by 2 bases, with 11 bases between. DNA for the CDR3: TGTGCCAGCAGCTACAGGGAGGGCAATCAGCCCCAGCATTTT. This sequence encodes CASSYREGNQPQHF.

This clone came up a few times. The chain recombines TRBV2 with TRBJ1-4; D is ambiguous. Trimming removed 8 bases from V and 5 bases from J, with 12 bases in between. CDR1 SNHLY and CDR2 FYNNEI come from the germline V gene. This CDR3 comprises 13 residues. The CDR3 bases are TGTGCCAGCGGCTTGCAAATAAATGAAAAACTGTTTTTT. Protein product: CASGLQINEKLFF. Full variable domain (remainder filled in from reference TRBV2 and TRBJ1-4): EPEVTQTPSHQVTQMGQEVILRCVPISNHLYFYWYRQILGQKVEFLVSFYNNEISEKSEIFDDQFSVERPDGSNFTLKIRSTKLEDSAMYFCASGLQINEKLFFGSGTQLSVL.